These T cell receptor beta chains were read from a single sample in a study of T cells in Graves' hyperthyroidism and ophthalmopathy. TCRdb reprocessed the multiplex PCR reads via MiXCR and lists one record per CDR3 protein. The sample shows approximately 870,000 distinct CDR3 sequences, approximately 40% of them seen only once. What was sequenced was blood. Every receptor here comes from a man younger than 35 with Graves' hyperthyroidism. CDR3s include the opening cysteine and the closing phenylalanine or tryptophan. D genes are given only for firm matches. Rows may omit the clone size; those that give it use once, few, many or a size class.

v_call: TRBV7-2
d_call: TRBD2
j_call: TRBJ2-7
clone_size: NA
cdr3_aa: CASSQGLAVFPYEQYF
cdr3_nt: TGCGCCAGCAGCCAAGGTCTAGCGGTATTCCCTTACGAGCAGTACTTC

v_call: TRBV28
d_call: TRBD2
j_call: TRBJ2-7
clone_size: NA
cdr3_aa: CASIRVAGDSEQYF
cdr3_nt: TGTGCCAGCATAAGGGTAGCGGGAGACAGCGAGCAGTACTTC

v_call: TRBV29-1
d_call: NA
j_call: TRBJ2-2
clone_size: many
cdr3_aa: CSVSGFTGELFF
cdr3_nt: TGCAGCGTGTCCGGGTTCACCGGGGAGCTGTTTTTT

v_call: TRBV20-1
d_call: TRBD1
j_call: TRBJ1-3
clone_size: few
cdr3_aa: CSASEDRRSGNTIYF
cdr3_nt: TGCAGTGCTAGCGAGGACAGGCGCTCTGGAAACACCATATATTTT

v_call: TRBV10-3
d_call: NA
j_call: TRBJ2-5
clone_size: many
cdr3_aa: CAIGRQETQYF
cdr3_nt: TGTGCCATCGGGAGGCAAGAGACCCAGTACTTC

v_call: TRBV7-2
d_call: NA
j_call: TRBJ2-5
clone_size: NA
cdr3_aa: CASSFRGQESQYF
cdr3_nt: TGTGCCAGCAGCTTCCGGGGCCAAGAGAGCCAGTACTTC

v_call: TRBV29-1
d_call: TRBD1
j_call: TRBJ2-7
clone_size: NA
cdr3_aa: CSVKDRDYEQYF
cdr3_nt: TGCAGCGTGAAGGACAGGGACTACGAGCAGTACTTC

v_call: TRBV29-1
d_call: NA
j_call: TRBJ2-7
clone_size: NA
cdr3_aa: CSVEDEGGRSYEQYF
cdr3_nt: TGCAGCGTTGAAGATGAGGGGGGAAGGTCCTACGAGCAGTACTTC

v_call: TRBV9
d_call: NA
j_call: TRBJ1-2
clone_size: few
cdr3_aa: CASSPKGLTNYGYTF
cdr3_nt: TGTGCCAGCAGCCCCAAGGGTTTGACAAACTATGGCTACACCTTC

v_call: TRBV25-1
d_call: TRBD1
j_call: TRBJ1-1
clone_size: few
cdr3_aa: CASSSLTGEDTEAFF
cdr3_nt: TGTGCCAGCAGCTCACTAACAGGGGAAGACACTGAAGCTTTCTTT

v_call: TRBV20-1
d_call: NA
j_call: TRBJ1-1
clone_size: many
cdr3_aa: CSARDGSKAEAFF
cdr3_nt: TGCAGTGCTAGAGATGGATCAAAGGCTGAAGCTTTCTTT

v_call: TRBV25-1
d_call: NA
j_call: TRBJ2-7
clone_size: NA
cdr3_aa: CASSPSGATYEQYF
cdr3_nt: TGTGCCAGCAGTCCCTCGGGGGCCACCTACGAGCAGTACTTC

v_call: TRBV24-1
d_call: TRBD1
j_call: TRBJ2-3
clone_size: NA
cdr3_aa: CATSGGTGAGDTQYF
cdr3_nt: TGTGCCACCTCCGGCGGGACAGGGGCTGGAGATACGCAGTATTTT

v_call: TRBV7-6
d_call: TRBD2
j_call: TRBJ2-5
clone_size: NA
cdr3_aa: CASSLTSGGAWETQYF
cdr3_nt: TGTGCCAGCAGCCTCACTAGCGGGGGGGCGTGGGAGACCCAGTACTTC

v_call: TRBV10-3
d_call: NA
j_call: TRBJ1-2
clone_size: NA
cdr3_aa: CAISEPEAAYTF
cdr3_nt: TGTGCCATCAGTGAGCCAGAAGCGGCCTACACCTTC

v_call: TRBV19
d_call: NA
j_call: TRBJ1-2
clone_size: many
cdr3_aa: CASRHGYGYTF
cdr3_nt: TGTGCCAGTAGGCACGGCTATGGCTACACCTTC

v_call: TRBV5-6
d_call: TRBD1
j_call: TRBJ2-7
clone_size: NA
cdr3_aa: CASSPGQGQHEQYF
cdr3_nt: TGTGCCAGCAGTCCGGGACAGGGACAACACGAGCAGTACTTC

v_call: TRBV15
d_call: NA
j_call: TRBJ1-1
clone_size: NA
cdr3_aa: CATSGDLGGWTNTEALF
cdr3_nt: TGTGCCACCAGCGGAGATCTGGGGGGCTGGACGAACACTGAAGCTCTCTTT

v_call: TRBV7-6
d_call: TRBD1
j_call: TRBJ1-1
clone_size: NA
cdr3_aa: CASSPPTGLTTEAFF
cdr3_nt: TGTGCCAGCAGCCCACCGACAGGGTTGACCACTGAAGCTTTCTTT

v_call: TRBV29-1
d_call: NA
j_call: TRBJ2-2
clone_size: NA
cdr3_aa: CSVIPDGTGELFF
cdr3_nt: TGCAGCGTTATTCCGGACGGGACCGGGGAGCTGTTTTTT

v_call: TRBV20-1
d_call: NA
j_call: TRBJ1-4
clone_size: many
cdr3_aa: CSALRIFGNEKLFF
cdr3_nt: TGCAGTGCGTTGCGGATCTTCGGGAATGAAAAACTGTTTTTT

v_call: TRBV6-5
d_call: TRBD2
j_call: TRBJ2-6
clone_size: few
cdr3_aa: CASSPPAGELSGANVLTF
cdr3_nt: TGTGCCAGCAGTCCCCCAGCGGGAGAGCTATCTGGGGCCAACGTCCTGACTTTC

v_call: TRBV25-1
d_call: NA
j_call: TRBJ1-6
clone_size: few
cdr3_aa: CASSPEDTGTPLHF
cdr3_nt: TGTGCCAGCTCACCGGAGGACACGGGGACACCCCTCCACTTT

v_call: TRBV29-1
d_call: TRBD1
j_call: TRBJ1-2
clone_size: few
cdr3_aa: CSGMTGEGYTF
cdr3_nt: TGCAGCGGGATGACAGGGGAAGGCTACACCTTC

v_call: TRBV20-1
d_call: NA
j_call: TRBJ2-5
clone_size: NA
cdr3_aa: CSASSPPSQETQYF
cdr3_nt: TGCAGTGCCAGCTCACCCCCCAGTCAAGAGACCCAGTACTTC

v_call: TRBV20-1
d_call: NA
j_call: TRBJ2-7
clone_size: many
cdr3_aa: CSARAPPYEQYF
cdr3_nt: TGCAGTGCTAGAGCCCCTCCCTACGAGCAGTACTTC

v_call: TRBV10-3
d_call: NA
j_call: TRBJ1-1
clone_size: few
cdr3_aa: CAIKARAGTSYTEAFF
cdr3_nt: TGTGCCATCAAGGCGAGGGCGGGGACCAGCTACACTGAAGCTTTCTTT

v_call: TRBV15
d_call: NA
j_call: TRBJ2-7
clone_size: NA
cdr3_aa: CATSSRLVGDYEQYF
cdr3_nt: TGTGCCACCAGCAGCAGACTAGTGGGAGACTACGAGCAGTACTTC

v_call: TRBV19
d_call: NA
j_call: TRBJ2-2
clone_size: NA
cdr3_aa: CASSIDGELFF
cdr3_nt: TGTGCCAGTAGTATAGATGGGGAGCTGTTTTTT

v_call: TRBV29-1
d_call: NA
j_call: TRBJ2-1
clone_size: NA
cdr3_aa: CSFGVFISSEQFF
cdr3_nt: TGCAGCTTTGGGGTCTTCATCTCTAGTGAGCAGTTCTTC

v_call: TRBV7-9
d_call: NA
j_call: TRBJ2-2
clone_size: few
cdr3_aa: CAIDRVYTGELFF
cdr3_nt: TGTGCCATCGATCGGGTCTACACCGGGGAGCTGTTTTTT

v_call: TRBV5-1
d_call: NA
j_call: TRBJ1-1
clone_size: many
cdr3_aa: CASSYDRNTEAFF
cdr3_nt: TGCGCCAGCAGCTACGACAGGAACACTGAAGCTTTCTTT

v_call: TRBV9
d_call: TRBD2
j_call: TRBJ2-5
clone_size: many
cdr3_aa: CASSSGAETQYF
cdr3_nt: TGTGCCAGCAGCAGCGGGGCCGAGACCCAGTACTTC

v_call: TRBV11-2
d_call: NA
j_call: TRBJ2-7
clone_size: NA
cdr3_aa: CASSLGPDATGYEQYF
cdr3_nt: TGTGCCAGCAGCTTAGGCCCGGACGCCACGGGCTACGAGCAGTACTTC

v_call: TRBV5-5
d_call: TRBD2
j_call: TRBJ2-7
clone_size: NA
cdr3_aa: CASSFVQAGAHEQYF
cdr3_nt: TGTGCCAGCAGCTTTGTTCAGGCGGGAGCGCACGAGCAGTACTTC

v_call: TRBV10-3
d_call: NA
j_call: TRBJ2-7
clone_size: NA
cdr3_aa: CATSPGDNSYEQYF
cdr3_nt: TGTGCCACAAGCCCAGGGGACAACTCCTACGAGCAGTACTTC

v_call: TRBV5-6
d_call: TRBD1
j_call: TRBJ1-1
clone_size: once
cdr3_aa: CASSWWGTGRDTEAFF
cdr3_nt: TGTGCCAGCAGCTGGTGGGGGACAGGCAGGGACACTGAAGCTTTCTTT

v_call: TRBV12-3/TRBV12-4
d_call: NA
j_call: TRBJ1-1
clone_size: many
cdr3_aa: CASSPRIDRHTYF
cdr3_nt: TGTGCCAGCAGTCCCCGGATAGACAGGCATACGTACTTT

v_call: TRBV4-3
d_call: NA
j_call: TRBJ1-6
clone_size: NA
cdr3_aa: CASSQGELSPPLHF
cdr3_nt: TGCGCCAGCAGCCAAGGGGAGCTTAGCCCACCCCTCCACTTT

v_call: TRBV11-2
d_call: NA
j_call: TRBJ1-5
clone_size: few
cdr3_aa: CASSQAKDSNQPQHF
cdr3_nt: TGTGCCAGCAGCCAAGCAAAGGACAGCAATCAGCCCCAGCATTTT

v_call: TRBV10-3
d_call: TRBD1
j_call: TRBJ1-1
clone_size: NA
cdr3_aa: CATGTGDGSTEAFF
cdr3_nt: TGTGCCACCGGGACAGGGGACGGCAGTACTGAAGCTTTCTTT

v_call: TRBV7-2
d_call: TRBD1
j_call: TRBJ2-5
clone_size: NA
cdr3_aa: CASSHTGEEETQYF
cdr3_nt: TGCGCCAGCAGCCATACAGGGGAAGAAGAGACCCAGTACTTC

v_call: TRBV6-5
d_call: NA
j_call: TRBJ1-2
clone_size: few
cdr3_aa: CASSYSSGRSGYTF
cdr3_nt: TGTGCCAGCAGTTACTCTTCGGGGAGAAGTGGCTACACCTTC

v_call: TRBV20-1
d_call: NA
j_call: TRBJ1-2
clone_size: NA
cdr3_aa: CSARGRGVSLLRYGYTF
cdr3_nt: TGCAGTGCTAGAGGCAGGGGAGTTAGTCTCCTCCGCTATGGCTACACCTTC

v_call: TRBV29-1
d_call: NA
j_call: TRBJ1-1
clone_size: large
cdr3_aa: CSARRGDGTEAFF
cdr3_nt: TGCAGCGCCCGACGGGGAGATGGGACTGAAGCTTTCTTT

v_call: TRBV6-1
d_call: NA
j_call: TRBJ2-6
clone_size: once
cdr3_aa: CASSPGVGANVLTF
cdr3_nt: TGTGCCAGCTCACCAGGGGTCGGGGCCAACGTCCTGACTTTC

v_call: TRBV25-1
d_call: NA
j_call: TRBJ1-2
clone_size: NA
cdr3_aa: CASSPPERYYGYTF
cdr3_nt: TGTGCCAGCTCACCACCGGAACGTTACTATGGCTACACCTTC

v_call: TRBV12-5
d_call: NA
j_call: TRBJ2-2
clone_size: NA
cdr3_aa: CASGLTGYAGELFF
cdr3_nt: TGTGCTAGTGGTTTGACAGGGTATGCCGGGGAGCTGTTTTTT

v_call: TRBV15
d_call: NA
j_call: TRBJ1-3
clone_size: NA
cdr3_aa: CATSRDRGASANTIYF
cdr3_nt: TGTGCCACCAGCAGAGATCGTGGGGCTAGCGCGAACACCATATATTTT

v_call: TRBV7-8
d_call: NA
j_call: TRBJ1-5
clone_size: NA
cdr3_aa: CASSRTASDQPQHF
cdr3_nt: TGTGCCAGCAGCCGGACAGCATCGGATCAGCCCCAGCATTTT

v_call: TRBV12-3/TRBV12-4
d_call: NA
j_call: TRBJ1-2
clone_size: NA
cdr3_aa: CASSGAWGYTF
cdr3_nt: TGTGCCAGCAGTGGGGCTTGGGGCTACACCTTC

v_call: TRBV2
d_call: NA
j_call: TRBJ2-2
clone_size: NA
cdr3_aa: CASTSTRANTGELFF
cdr3_nt: TGTGCCAGCACCTCTACTAGGGCGAACACCGGGGAGCTGTTTTTT

v_call: TRBV25-1
d_call: NA
j_call: TRBJ2-7
clone_size: NA
cdr3_aa: CASSLLRTPGSEQYF
cdr3_nt: TGTGCCAGCAGTCTCCTACGGACTCCTGGTTCCGAGCAGTACTTC

v_call: TRBV29-1
d_call: NA
j_call: TRBJ1-1
clone_size: once
cdr3_aa: CSLGPYRDTEAFF
cdr3_nt: TGCAGCCTTGGTCCGTACAGGGATACGGAAGCTTTCTTT

v_call: TRBV28
d_call: NA
j_call: TRBJ1-1
clone_size: NA
cdr3_aa: CASSLTFPEAFF
cdr3_nt: TGTGCCAGCAGTTTAACGTTCCCTGAAGCTTTCTTT

v_call: TRBV5-6
d_call: NA
j_call: TRBJ1-1
clone_size: few
cdr3_aa: CASSLRKTTNTEAFF
cdr3_nt: TGTGCCAGCAGCTTGCGTAAGACAACCAACACTGAAGCTTTCTTT

v_call: TRBV5-1
d_call: NA
j_call: TRBJ2-7
clone_size: NA
cdr3_aa: CASSFPGGTYEQYF
cdr3_nt: TGCGCCAGCAGCTTTCCAGGGGGGACCTACGAGCAGTACTTC